This TCR beta chain emerged from a study of beta chain features in type 1 diabetes. Expressed TCRB transcripts were sequenced because the entire RNA isolate underwent reverse transcription. The table came from immunoSEQ multiplex PCR; TCRdb's copy has only in-frame clones and leaves some out. The top ten hold approximately 1% of the sample, which has 300,000 to 350,000 clones, roughly 9% seen once. As concerns this clone: What it binds is not known.

Study outcomes and limitations: Shortening that was moderate but significant affected the TCRB CDR3s of Type 1 diabetes patients in all four CD4+ subsets.

The source is a man younger than 45 with type 1 diabetes. Sequenced sample: central memory CD4+ T cells from blood.

In DNA, the CDR3 is TGTGCCAGCAGCTTAGAAGGAACTAGGGAAGAGACCCAGTACTTC. Its protein product is CASSLEGTREETQYF. This chain links TRBV11-3 with TRBJ2-5; TRBD2 is a possible D gene (5 bases). This CDR3 region has 15 residues. The germline gives CDR1 SGHNT, CDR2 YENEEA. Trimming pared 0 bases from V and 3 bases from J, leaving 11 bases between.